Here is one T cell receptor beta chain with its context. Antigen: not known. The sample originates from a study of PD-1 blockade in classical Hodgkin lymphoma. Across the whole study: Nivolumab 3 mg/kg was given intravenously every 2 weeks.

V lost 5 bases, J lost 1 base, and 12 bases lay in between. The CDR3 is 14 amino acids. Germline V gene sequence: CDR1 SGHTA, CDR2 FQGNSA. General study results and limits: Before treatment, TCR diversity in newly diagnosed patients was reportedly lower than in healthy donors. Lower baseline TCR diversity marked trial partial responders and progressors. Later analyses included only patients treated at least 1 year post-ASCT.

TCRdb's copy holds only in-frame clones and misses some; the assay was immunoSEQ multiplex PCR. The sample records under 130,000 clones, around nine tenths being singletons. Indicated time point: cycle 4 day 1 (C4D1), after more than five weeks of nivolumab. With no exception, relapse followed autologous stem cell transplantation in all patients, and brentuximab vedotin exposure varied. The chain recombines TRBV7-2 with TRBJ2-7; possibly TRBD2 for D (6 bases). The receptor was isolated from a human donor with classical Hodgkin lymphoma. This specimen consisted of peripheral blood mononuclear cells (PBMCs), obtained before the fourth cycle of nivolumab. The DNA for the CDR3 is TGTGCCAGCAGCCCTTCGGGACTTTCCTACGAGCAGTACTTC. Protein product: CASSPSGLSYEQYF. The variable domain in full, with the rest retrieved from reference TRBV7-2 and TRBJ2-7, is GAGVSQSPSNKVTEKGKDVELRCDPISGHTALYWYRQSLGQGLEFLIYFQGNSAPDKSGLPSDRFSAERTGGSVSTLTIQRTQQEDSAVYLCASSPSGLSYEQYFGPGTRLTVT.